A single TCR beta chain is shown here with its context. Antigen specificity is unknown. Incorporated into the TCR beta cDNA libraries were unique molecular identifiers, which served to reduce PCR and sequencing biases. TCRdb ran MiXCR on the PCR reads and lists one entry per CDR3 protein. The sample has roughly 180,000 distinct CDR3 sequences, roughly 31% seen once. The CDR3 has 13 amino acids. Trimming left V 1 base short and J 4 bases short, with 4 bases between. Germline lookup yields CDR1 MGHDK and CDR2 SYGVNS. This sample was taken from a study of post-analysis software for immune sequencing data. Study conclusions and caveats: The study found TRBV5-6, TRBV5-1 and TRBV20-1 among four to six TRBV segments more frequent in patients than controls. Those with multiple sclerosis, the patient group, showed significantly lower normalized Chao1 diversity than controls.

The chain employs TRBV25-1 and TRBJ2-2, with no clear D. Material: blood. The sequence derives from a girl aged 5-17 years with multiple sclerosis. CDR3 loop: CASSEWATGELFF. CDR3 in DNA: TGTGCCAGCAGTGAATGGGCCACCGGGGAGCTGTTTTTT.